A single sample is the source of the 26 T cell receptor beta chains below, sequenced in a study of cytomegalovirus exposure and HLA in healthy donors. 60 Vbeta and 13 Jbeta primers were used in PCR. Method: immunoSEQ multiplex PCR; TCRdb's copy keeps in-frame clones and lacks some. The sample lists about 140,000 clones; around 83% were seen once. The sequenced material came from PBMCs. All receptors derive from a woman in her fifties or sixties in good health and CMV-seropositive.

The rearrangement links TRBV18 to TRBJ1-1; 10 bases line up with TRBD1. The CDR3 runs 16 residues. After removal of 0 bases from V and 11 bases from J, the junction contained 12 bases not matched to a gene. Germline values: CDR1 KGHSH, CDR2 LQKENI. CDR3: CASSPPNTQGQGLAFF. CDR3 sequence (DNA): TGTGCCAGCTCACCACCGAACACCCAGGGACAGGGGCTTGCTTTCTTT.

The chain is built from TRBV9 and TRBJ2-1, with 10 nucleotides matching TRBD2. The CDR3 spans 15 residues. V gave up 0 bases and J gave up 5 bases; unmatched junction bases: 2. CDR1 SGDLS and CDR2 YYNGEE come from the germline V gene. CDR3: CASSVEAGGNNEQFF. In DNA form, the CDR3 reads TGTGCCAGCAGCGTAGAAGCGGGAGGGAACAATGAGCAGTTCTTC.

The rearrangement links TRBV28 to TRBJ1-1; the D gene is possibly TRBD1 (6 bases). From germline, CDR1 is MDHEN and CDR2 SYDVKM. The CDR3 has 15 residues. V was cut by 7 bases and J by 5 bases, with 20 bases left in between. CDR3 protein: CASIELTGSYTEAFF. The CDR3 DNA follows: TGTGCCAGCATCGAACTGACAGGAAGTTATACTGAAGCTTTCTTT.

This clone was detected once. The rearrangement uses TRBV18 and TRBJ2-7, with TRBD1 matching 8 bases. With V trimmed by 2 bases and J by 5 bases, 2 bases remained unmatched. This CDR3 is 13 amino acids long. The germline V gene encodes CDR1 KGHSH and CDR2 LQKENI. The CDR3 sequence: CASSPRTGNEQYF. CDR3 nucleotide sequence: TGTGCCAGCTCACCAAGGACAGGGAACGAGCAGTACTTC. The variable domain in full, with the rest retrieved from reference TRBV18 and TRBJ2-7, is NAGVMQNPRHLVRRRGQEARLRCSPMKGHSHVYWYRQLPEEGLKFMVYLQKENIIDESGMPKERFSAEFPKEGPSILRIQQVVRGDSAAYFCASSPRTGNEQYFGPGTRLTVT.

The V call is TRBV19, the J call TRBJ2-1, with 7 bases matching TRBD2. The CDR3 is 15 amino acids. The germline CDR1 and CDR2 sequences are LNHDA and SQIVND (reference sequence). V shed 3 bases, J shed 4 bases, and the junction held 6 bases outside the gene matches. The CDR3 DNA sequence: TGTGCCAGTAGTATTACCGGGGGGAGGTACAATGAGCAGTTCTTC. It codes for CASSITGGRYNEQFF.

The chain combines TRBV7-2 with TRBJ2-2; 8 nucleotides match TRBD2. Germline-derived CDR1 and CDR2 are SGHTA and FQGNSA. This CDR3 is 18 amino acids long. V dropped 5 bases and J dropped 8; count of bases not matched to a gene: 19. The CDR3 loop reads CASSHPRGGGGLIGELFF. The CDR3 nucleotides read TGTGCCAGCAGCCACCCCCGAGGTGGCGGGGGGCTTATTGGGGAGCTGTTTTTT.

Comment on this clone: This CDR3 is also generated by other DNA sequences in the sample. J is TRBJ2-3 and V is TRBV9, with TRBD2 matching 12 bases. The length of the CDR3 is 18 residues. Unmatched junction bases numbered 8, after V lost 2 bases and J lost 1 base. Germline values: CDR1 SGDLS, CDR2 YYNGEE. This CDR3 reads CASSVLAGGSAGTDTQYF. CDR3 DNA sequence: TGTGCCAGCAGCGTCCTAGCGGGAGGGTCCGCGGGCACAGATACGCAGTATTTT. The full variable domain, rest sourced from reference TRBV9 and TRBJ2-3, is DSGVTQTPKHLITATGQRVTLRCSPRSGDLSVYWYQQSLDQGLQFLIQYYNGEERAKGNILERFSAQQFPDLHSELNLSSLELGDSALYFCASSVLAGGSAGTDTQYFGPGTRLTVL.

This clone was detected only a few times. The V gene is TRBV29-1, the J gene TRBJ2-7; maybe TRBD1 (6 bases). The CDR3 runs to 11 residues. Germline V gene lookup returns CDR1 SQVTM and CDR2 ANQGSEA. V lost 3 bases to trimming and J lost 7 bases, with 10 bases between them. In DNA form, the CDR3 reads TGCAGCGTTGACAGGGGTCAGGAGCAGTACTTC. Its translation is CSVDRGQEQYF.

This chain links TRBV18 with TRBJ2-7, with 7 bases lining up with TRBD1. Unmatched junction bases numbered 10, after V lost 2 bases and J lost 3 bases. The length of the CDR3 is 16 residues. CDR1 is KGHSH, CDR2 LQKENI, per germline. The CDR3, as DNA: TGTGCCAGCTCACCAAGGTCCCGACAGGGCATCTACGAGCAGTACTTC. Protein: CASSPRSRQGIYEQYF.

V gene TRBV5-1 combines with J gene TRBJ2-3, with TRBD2 matching over 11 bases. The junction had 6 bases not matched to a gene; V was cut back by 3 bases and J by 6 bases. This CDR3 region has 15 residues. Germline values: CDR1 SGHRS, CDR2 YFSETQ. The DNA of the CDR3 is TGCGCCAGCAGCTCCCTAGCGGGGGGCCATGATACGCAGTATTTT. Protein sequence: CASSSLAGGHDTQYF. The full variable domain, in which reference TRBV5-1 and TRBJ2-3 provide the parts outside the CDR3, is KAGVTQTPRYLIKTRGQQVTLSCSPISGHRSVSWYQQTPGQGLQFLFEYFSETQRNKGNFPGRFSGRQFSNSRSEMNVSTLELGDSALYLCASSSLAGGHDTQYFGPGTRLTVL.

The rearrangement links TRBV7-9 to TRBJ2-3, with a possible D match to TRBD1 (5 bases). The V gene's germline CDR1 is SEHNR and CDR2 FQNEAQ (reference sequence). This CDR3 comprises 13 residues. V was shortened by 2 bases and J by 5 bases, with 8 bases between the two germline ends. In DNA, the CDR3 is TGTGCCAGCAGCTTACAGGGTTTAGATACGCAGTATTTT. Its protein product is CASSLQGLDTQYF. The variable domain in full, with the rest retrieved from reference TRBV7-9 and TRBJ2-3, is DTGVSQNPRHKITKRGQNVTFRCDPISEHNRLYWYRQTLGQGPEFLTYFQNEAQLEKSRLLSDRFSAERPKGSFSTLEIQRTEQGDSAMYLCASSLQGLDTQYFGPGTRLTVL.

This clone is deemed medium-sized (0.01 to 0.1%). The chain couples TRBV4-3 to TRBJ1-3; perhaps TRBD1 as D (5 bases). Per the germline V gene, CDR1 is LGHNA and CDR2 is YSLEER. V was pared by 4 bases and J by 1 base, with 14 bases between. This CDR3 spans 16 amino acids. The CDR3 reads CASSRDGRGSGNTIYF. For the CDR3, the DNA is TGCGCCAGCAGCCGAGATGGTAGGGGATCTGGAAACACCATATATTTT.

This chain links TRBV4-1 with TRBJ1-2, with a possible D match to TRBD1 (6 bases). The CDR3 covers 14 residues. In germline, CDR1 is MGHRA, CDR2 YSYEKL. V was clipped by 0 bases and J by 9 bases, with 14 bases between them. CDR3 coding DNA: TGCGCCAGCAGCCAAGAAGGGGGACCTCGAAGCTACACCTTC. Its translation is CASSQEGGPRSYTF.

The J gene is TRBJ2-3, the V gene TRBV5-1; D is perhaps TRBD1 (6 bases). Trimming stripped 7 bases from V and 0 bases from J, with 15 bases between. Germline values: CDR1 SGHRS, CDR2 YFSETQ. The CDR3 has 15 amino acids. The CDR3 DNA is TGCGCCAGCGCGTACCGGGACACTAGCACAGATACGCAGTATTTT. Amino acids: CASAYRDTSTDTQYF.

The chain combines TRBV9 with TRBJ2-2; TRBD1 agrees at 7 bases. CDR1 is SGDLS, CDR2 YYNGEE, per germline. The CDR3 spans 17 residues. The ends lost 0 bases at V and 5 bases at J; junction bases unmatched: 10. The CDR3 region is CASSVAPQGVGTGELFF. CDR3 nucleotides: TGTGCCAGCAGCGTAGCACCCCAGGGGGTTGGTACCGGGGAGCTGTTTTTT.

The chain employs TRBV10-3 and TRBJ1-5, with 8 nucleotides matching TRBD1. This CDR3 is 17 amino acids long. The V segment lost 0 bases and the J segment 5 bases; nucleotides outside the gene matches: 9. Germline CDR1 ENHRY, CDR2 SYGVKD. CDR3 DNA: TGTGCCATCAGTGAGTCCCCAGGACAGGGCCTTCATCAGCCCCAGCATTTT. It codes for CAISESPGQGLHQPQHF.

The genes are TRBV11-2 and TRBJ2-3; 11 bases match TRBD1. V gave up 1 base and J gave up 2 bases; unmatched junction bases: 11. The CDR3 length is 19 residues. CDR1 and CDR2 from the germline V gene are SGHAT and FQNNGV. Written as DNA, the CDR3 is TGTGCCAGCAGCTTAGGTTACCGGGACAGGGGGTCGGACACAGATACGCAGTATTTT. It yields the protein CASSLGYRDRGSDTDTQYF. Combining the CDR3 with reference TRBV11-2 and TRBJ2-3 gives the whole variable domain EAGVAQSPRYKIIEKRQSVAFWCNPISGHATLYWYQQILGQGPKLLIQFQNNGVVDDSQLPKDRFSAERLKGVDSTLKIQPAKLEDSAVYLCASSLGYRDRGSDTDTQYFGPGTRLTVL.

V is TRBV30 and J is TRBJ1-5; D unclear. CDR3 length equals 14 residues. With 2 bases removed from V and 2 bases from J, the gap between germline ends came to 10 bases. Germline values: CDR1 GTSNPN, CDR2 SVGIG (reference sequence). The CDR3 nucleotides are TGTGCCTGGAGTCTAAATTCCCGCAATCAGCCCCAGCATTTT. Amino acid sequence: CAWSLNSRNQPQHF.

V and J are TRBV11-3 and TRBJ2-2, with TRBD2 matching 10 bases. The CDR3 sequence is 18 residues long. Germline lookup yields CDR1 SGHNT and CDR2 YENEEA. With 0 bases clipped from V and 1 base from J, the junction kept 5 bases outside the gene matches. DNA for the CDR3: TGTGCCAGCAGCTTAGATCGAGCGGGGGGGTTGAACACCGGGGAGCTGTTTTTT. This gives the protein CASSLDRAGGLNTGELFF.

V and J are TRBV2 and TRBJ2-5; D possibly corresponds to TRBD2 (5 bases). CDR3 length: 12 residues. In germline, CDR1 is SNHLY, CDR2 FYNNEI. V dropped 3 bases and J dropped 4 bases, with 6 bases sitting between them. Here the CDR3 DNA reads TGTGCCAGCAGTGAGGCGGGAGAGACCCAGTACTTC. Its translation is CASSEAGETQYF.

This chain uses TRBV11-2 with TRBJ2-7, with 7 bases that match TRBD1. V shed 7 bases, J shed 2 bases, and the junction held 8 bases outside the gene matches. In germline, CDR1 is SGHAT, CDR2 FQNNGV. This CDR3 region has 14 residues. The CDR3 DNA is TGTGCCAGCAACTCCGGGACAGAAACCTACGAGCAGTACTTC. This codes for CASNSGTETYEQYF.

V is TRBV5-5 and J is TRBJ2-1; 11 bases line up with TRBD2. Per germline, CDR1 SGHKS and CDR2 YYEKEE (reference sequence). This CDR3 has 15 residues. The trim removed 4 bases at V and 5 bases at J, leaving 5 bases unmatched. CDR3 residues: CASSRGLAANNEQFF. In nucleotides, the CDR3 is TGTGCCAGCAGCAGGGGACTAGCGGCCAACAATGAGCAGTTCTTC.

The chain couples TRBV5-1 to TRBJ2-3, with 9 nucleotides matching TRBD2. CDR1 is SGHRS, CDR2 YFSETQ, per germline. With V trimmed by 4 bases and J by 1 base, 4 bases remained unmatched. The CDR3 loop spans 15 amino acids. CDR3 sequence: CASSRLAGGTDTQYF. As DNA, the CDR3 is TGCGCCAGCAGCCGTTTAGCGGGGGGCACAGATACGCAGTATTTT.

In DNA form, the CDR3 reads TGTGCCAGTAGTACGACAGGGGCTGGAAACACCATATATTTT. Translated, it gives CASSTTGAGNTIYF. The chain uses TRBV19 and TRBJ1-3; 8 nucleotides align to TRBD1. Germline-derived CDR1 and CDR2 are LNHDA and SQIVND (reference sequence). Trimming removed 4 bases from V and 2 bases from J; junction bases left unmatched: 1. This CDR3 has 14 residues.

This chain joins TRBV5-1 and TRBJ2-3; TRBD2 aligns across 9 bases. CDR1 is SGHRS, CDR2 YFSETQ, per germline. V shed 5 bases, J shed 0 bases, and the junction held 7 bases outside the gene matches. CDR3 length: 16 residues. The CDR3 sequence: CASSYAGGPSTDTQYF. CDR3 bases: TGCGCCAGCAGTTATGCGGGGGGGCCTAGCACAGATACGCAGTATTTT. Supplemented by reference TRBV5-1 and TRBJ2-3, the full variable domain reads KAGVTQTPRYLIKTRGQQVTLSCSPISGHRSVSWYQQTPGQGLQFLFEYFSETQRNKGNFPGRFSGRQFSNSRSEMNVSTLELGDSALYLCASSYAGGPSTDTQYFGPGTRLTVL.

This clone has just one count. V and J are TRBV4-2 and TRBJ1-1; D not certain. V was pared by 4 bases and J by 7 bases, with 10 bases between. There are 12 residues in the CDR3. Germline CDR1 is LGHNA and CDR2 is YNFKEQ. The CDR3 sequence: CASSPYPGEAFF. CDR3 coding DNA: TGTGCCAGCAGCCCCTATCCGGGTGAAGCTTTCTTT.